This T cell receptor (beta chain) was found in a study of shared clonotypes between healthy human individuals. Genomic DNA of every subset was divided equally among multiple immunoSEQ plates. The assay was immunoSEQ multiplex PCR, and TCRdb's table has in-frame clones only and misses some. The table records 1.4 million or so clones, approximately 98.5% of them present only once. Germline CDR1 LNHDA, CDR2 SQIVND (reference sequence). The CDR3 runs 16 residues. V lost 5 bases and J lost 6, with 20 bases in between. Comments on this clone: The antigen is unknown.

Points from the study as a whole: It was only blood that was sampled, and tissue repertoires likely differ. It was observed that about 5% of naive CD4 clonotypes were shared across several donors.

Those who donated, Caucasian adults without exception, all lived in Nashville, Tennessee. This clonotype originated in a man younger than 40 in good health. V gene TRBV19 combines with J gene TRBJ2-1; D is possibly TRBD1 or TRBD2 (5 bases each). The sequenced sample was naive CD4+ T cells sorted from blood. Subset of the sample: CD45RA+ positively selected. CDR3 nucleotides: TGTGCCAGTAGTTCTCTCGGGACGCCGGTCGGCAATGAGCAGTTCTTC. Amino acid sequence: CASSSLGTPVGNEQFF.